The sequence of this T cell receptor beta chain was determined in a study of cytotoxic CD8 clonotypes in ibrutinib-treated CLL. J gave up 0 bases and V 2 bases, and 5 bases lay outside the gene matches. The length of the CDR3 is 17 residues. Germline V gene data show CDR1 as SGDLS and CDR2 as YYNGEE. Method: immunoSEQ multiplex PCR; TCRdb's copy keeps in-frame clones and lacks some. The sample records approximately 320,000 clones, about 64% being singletons. This TCR was recovered from a human donor with chronic lymphocytic leukemia. J is TRBJ2-2 and V is TRBV9; 9 bases map to TRBD2. The starting material was PBMCs, obtained after 36 months of ibrutinib treatment. Here the CDR3 DNA reads TGTGCCAGCAGCGTCCGGCTAGCGGGGCCGAACACCGGGGAGCTGTTTTTT. Protein: CASSVRLAGPNTGELFF.